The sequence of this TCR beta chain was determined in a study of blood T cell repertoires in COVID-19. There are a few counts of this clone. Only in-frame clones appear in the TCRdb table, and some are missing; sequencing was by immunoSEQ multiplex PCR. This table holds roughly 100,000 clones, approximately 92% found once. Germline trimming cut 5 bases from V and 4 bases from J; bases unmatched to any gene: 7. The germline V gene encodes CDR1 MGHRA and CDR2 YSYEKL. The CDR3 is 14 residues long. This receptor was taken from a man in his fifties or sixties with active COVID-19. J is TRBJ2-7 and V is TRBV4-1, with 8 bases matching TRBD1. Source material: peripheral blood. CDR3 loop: CASSSTGDIYEQYF. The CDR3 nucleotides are TGCGCCAGCAGCTCGACAGGGGACATATACGAGCAGTACTTC.